This TCR beta chain was obtained from a study of T-cell memory formation after mild COVID-19 (TCRdb year 2021). Some background on the complete study: TCR sequence clusters from the two donors were found to be largely donor specific. Longitudinal TCRalpha and TCRbeta repertoire sequencing tracked T-cell clones expanding and contracting after mild COVID-19 in a couple of donors. The cohort was made up of two young adult volunteers, one female and one male, who were previously healthy. Findings and caveats that apply to the study as a whole: SARS-CoV-2 specificity of the second-wave clones peaking on day 37 was not confirmed. The study covered only a couple of mild cases, and larger cohorts including severe cases with pre-infection samples were considered necessary. Contracting CD4+ clones were found mainly in CM and EM memory subsets, while CD8+ clones were enriched in EMRA. The detection of some responding clones in pre-infection memory suggests that pre-existing cross-reactive memory T cells joined the SARS-CoV-2 response. Clones contracting from day 15 to 85 had balanced CD4/CD8 phenotypes, while a second wave expanding from day 15 to 37 was biased towards CD4+.

From a lookup of the germline V gene (reference sequence), CDR1 and CDR2 are LNHNV and YYDKDF. The junction shows trimming of 1 base on V and 8 bases on J, and the gene matches do not reach 6 bases of it. The CDR3 runs 15 residues from the cysteine to the phenylalanine. Kept here is only the CDR3 DNA, which spans 45 bases and is read in frame from base 1. PBMCs were isolated by Ficoll-Paque density gradient centrifugation. The listed sequencing device is Illumina NovaSeq 6000. Using 5'RACE with constant-segment primers, TCRalpha and TCRbeta cDNA libraries were constructed, with sample barcodes and unique molecular identifiers added in the process. Trizol reagent was used to extract RNA from every sample. Amplification of the libraries took two PCR steps, and the second step added a second sample barcode plus Illumina TruSeq adapters. The libraries were sequenced on an Illumina NovaSeq using 2 x 150 bp paired-end reads. The study's own analysis went as follows. Reads were demultiplexed and collapsed into UMI-guided consensus sequences with migec v1.2.7. With mixcr v2.1.11, UMI consensuses were aligned to TRA and TRB V and J templates and assembled into clonotypes. Expanded or contracted clonotypes were those called significant by both edgeR and NoisET, with noise models trained on biological replicates. For edgeR calls, the thresholds were a false discovery rate-adjusted p below 0.01 and a log2 fold-change of 1. As an exploratory analysis of dynamics, PCA with hierarchical clustering was applied to max-normalized trajectories of the 1000 most abundant clonotypes. The CD4 or CD8 phenotype of responding clones was assigned using the separately sequenced CD4+ and CD8+ repertoires. Clones were called with MiXCR by TCRdb after fastp trimmed the public reads at Q25, and only in-frame beta chains were retained. Each CDR3 protein gets just one entry, which takes the most common genes and DNA from the rows behind it. The V and J calls and clone size come from TCRdb's table, not from the authors' own analysis. The sample table records roughly 100,000 distinct CDR3 sequences; over 15% of these occur just once. The top ten hold 28% of the sample.

This clonotype was counted only a few times. It lacks a known antigen. Within one base of it there is no much larger clone, and no base qualities were kept. The source is an adult woman who had mild COVID-19 (a few samples of this study predate the infection). The sample titles of this study are shuffled in the database, so cell type and time point are left out; the donor was told from shared clones. Sequencing was performed on PBMCs or a T cell subset sorted from them (not recorded which). The V and J segments used are TRBV15 and TRBJ1-4, with TRBD1 matching 8 junction bases. The CDR3 is CATSRVGQGREKLFF. The DNA is TGTGCCACCAGCAGAGTTGGACAGGGTCGGGAAAAACTGTTTTTT.